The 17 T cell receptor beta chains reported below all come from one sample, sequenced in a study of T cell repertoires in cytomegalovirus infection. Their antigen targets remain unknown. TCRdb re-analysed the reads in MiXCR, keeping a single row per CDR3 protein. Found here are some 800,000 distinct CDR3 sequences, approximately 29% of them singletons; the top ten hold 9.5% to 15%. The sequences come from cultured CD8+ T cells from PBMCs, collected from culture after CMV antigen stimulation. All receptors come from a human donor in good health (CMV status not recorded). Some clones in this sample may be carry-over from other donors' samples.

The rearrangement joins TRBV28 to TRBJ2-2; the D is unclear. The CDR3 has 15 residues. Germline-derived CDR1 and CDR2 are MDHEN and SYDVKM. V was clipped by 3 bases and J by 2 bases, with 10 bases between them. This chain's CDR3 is CASSFRRLNTGELFF. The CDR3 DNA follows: TGTGCCAGCAGTTTCAGACGGTTAAACACCGGGGAGCTGTTTTTT.

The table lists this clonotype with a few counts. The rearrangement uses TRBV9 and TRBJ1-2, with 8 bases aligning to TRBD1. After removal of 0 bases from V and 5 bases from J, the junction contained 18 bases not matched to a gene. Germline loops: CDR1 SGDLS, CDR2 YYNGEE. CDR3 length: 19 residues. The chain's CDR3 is CASSVAQQGDALGSYGYTF. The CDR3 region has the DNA TGTGCCAGCAGCGTAGCCCAACAGGGGGATGCTCTTGGATCTTATGGCTACACCTTC.

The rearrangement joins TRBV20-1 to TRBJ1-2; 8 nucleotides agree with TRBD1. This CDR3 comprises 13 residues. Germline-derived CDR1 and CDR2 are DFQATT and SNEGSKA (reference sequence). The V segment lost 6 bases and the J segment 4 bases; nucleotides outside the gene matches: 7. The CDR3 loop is CSAHQDRGYGYTF. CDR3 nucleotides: TGCAGTGCCCATCAAGACAGGGGCTATGGCTACACCTTC.

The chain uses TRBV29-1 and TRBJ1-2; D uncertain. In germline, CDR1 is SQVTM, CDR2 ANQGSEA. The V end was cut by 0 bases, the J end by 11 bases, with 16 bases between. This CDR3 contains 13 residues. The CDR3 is CSVEEGSGSGYTF. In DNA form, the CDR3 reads TGCAGCGTTGAAGAGGGTTCTGGCTCTGGGTACACCTTC.

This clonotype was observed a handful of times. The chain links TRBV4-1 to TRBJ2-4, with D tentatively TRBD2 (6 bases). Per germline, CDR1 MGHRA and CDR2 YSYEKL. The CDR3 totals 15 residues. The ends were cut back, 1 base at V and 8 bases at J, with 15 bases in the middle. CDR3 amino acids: CASSQADYPGDIQYF. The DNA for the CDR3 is TGCGCCAGCAGCCAAGCCGATTACCCGGGAGACATTCAGTACTTC.

The CDR3 DNA reads TGTGCCAGCAGTTTAGTGGGGTTCAGTCAGCCCCAGCATTTT. Its protein product is CASSLVGFSQPQHF. This chain uses TRBV28 with TRBJ1-5; unclear D gene. In germline, CDR1 is MDHEN, CDR2 SYDVKM. The V end lost 2 bases, the J end lost 6 bases, and 11 bases lay between the germline ends. The CDR3 has 14 amino acids.

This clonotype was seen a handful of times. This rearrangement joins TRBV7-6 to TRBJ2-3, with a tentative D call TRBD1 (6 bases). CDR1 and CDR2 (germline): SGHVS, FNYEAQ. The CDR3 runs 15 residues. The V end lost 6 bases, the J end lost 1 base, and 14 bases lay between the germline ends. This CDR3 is CASSSAAGGTDTQYF. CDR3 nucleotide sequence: TGTGCCAGCAGTTCAGCGGCAGGGGGCACAGATACGCAGTATTTT.

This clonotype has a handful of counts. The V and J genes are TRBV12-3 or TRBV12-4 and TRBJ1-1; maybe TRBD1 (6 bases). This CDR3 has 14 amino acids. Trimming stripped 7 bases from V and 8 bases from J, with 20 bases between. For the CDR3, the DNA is TGTGCCAGCACCCGGACAGACTCTTTGACCGAAGCTTTCTTT. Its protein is CASTRTDSLTEAFF.

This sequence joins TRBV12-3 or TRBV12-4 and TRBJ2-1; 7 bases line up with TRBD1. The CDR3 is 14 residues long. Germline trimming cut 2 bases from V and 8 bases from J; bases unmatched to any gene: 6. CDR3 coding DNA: TGTGCCAGCAGTTTAACAGGGGTAATCGATGAGCAGTTCTTC. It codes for CASSLTGVIDEQFF.

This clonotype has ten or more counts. The CDR3 DNA follows: TGTGCCAGCAAGGAAATAGCGGGGGGGCTGGACGAGCAGTACTTC. Translated: CASKEIAGGLDEQYF. The V gene is TRBV7-2, the J gene TRBJ2-7; 11 positions match TRBD2. CDR1 and CDR2 from the germline V gene are SGHTA and FQGNSA. Unmatched junction bases numbered 10, after V lost 7 bases and J lost 5 bases. The CDR3 totals 15 residues. Variable domain in full (rest from reference TRBV7-2 and TRBJ2-7): GAGVSQSPSNKVTEKGKDVELRCDPISGHTALYWYRQSLGQGLEFLIYFQGNSAPDKSGLPSDRFSAERTGGSVSTLTIQRTQQEDSAVYLCASKEIAGGLDEQYFGPGTRLTVT.

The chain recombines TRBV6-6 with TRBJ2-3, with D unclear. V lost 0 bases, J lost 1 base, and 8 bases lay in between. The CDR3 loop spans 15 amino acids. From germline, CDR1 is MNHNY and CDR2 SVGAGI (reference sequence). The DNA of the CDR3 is TGTGCCAGCAGTTACTCGCCCTACGGCACAGATACGCAGTATTTT. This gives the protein CASSYSPYGTDTQYF.

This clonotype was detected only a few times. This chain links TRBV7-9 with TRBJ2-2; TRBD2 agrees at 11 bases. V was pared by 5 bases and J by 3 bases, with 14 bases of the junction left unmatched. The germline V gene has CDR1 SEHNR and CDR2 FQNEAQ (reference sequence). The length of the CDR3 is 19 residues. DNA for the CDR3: TGTGCCAGCAGCCCGACTCCCCTACTAGCGGGGGCTCACACCGGGGAGCTGTTTTTT. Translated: CASSPTPLLAGAHTGELFF.

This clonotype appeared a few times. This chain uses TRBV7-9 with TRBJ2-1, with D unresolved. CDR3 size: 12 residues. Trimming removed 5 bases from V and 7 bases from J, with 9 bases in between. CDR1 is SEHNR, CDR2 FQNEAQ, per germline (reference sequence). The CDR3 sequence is CASSQGKNEQFF. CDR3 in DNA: TGTGCCAGCAGCCAAGGCAAAAATGAGCAGTTCTTC.

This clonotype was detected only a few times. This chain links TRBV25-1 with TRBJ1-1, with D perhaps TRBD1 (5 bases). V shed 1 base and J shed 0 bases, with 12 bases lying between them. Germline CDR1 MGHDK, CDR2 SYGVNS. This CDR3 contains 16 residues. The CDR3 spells CASSEWEGTMNTEAFF. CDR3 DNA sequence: TGTGCCAGCAGTGAATGGGAGGGGACCATGAACACTGAAGCTTTCTTT.

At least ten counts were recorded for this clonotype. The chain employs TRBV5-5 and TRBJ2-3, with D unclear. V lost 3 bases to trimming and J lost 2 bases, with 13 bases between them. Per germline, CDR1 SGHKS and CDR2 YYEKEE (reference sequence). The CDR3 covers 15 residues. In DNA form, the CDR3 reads TGTGCCAGCAGCTCGCTCGGCGACTTCACAGATACGCAGTATTTT. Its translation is CASSSLGDFTDTQYF.

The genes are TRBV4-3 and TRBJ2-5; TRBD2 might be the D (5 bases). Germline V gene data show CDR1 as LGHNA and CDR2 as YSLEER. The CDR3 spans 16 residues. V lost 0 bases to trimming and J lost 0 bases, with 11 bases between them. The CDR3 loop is CASSQERRSYQETQYF. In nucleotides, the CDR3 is TGCGCCAGCAGCCAAGAGCGGAGGTCGTACCAAGAGACCCAGTACTTC.

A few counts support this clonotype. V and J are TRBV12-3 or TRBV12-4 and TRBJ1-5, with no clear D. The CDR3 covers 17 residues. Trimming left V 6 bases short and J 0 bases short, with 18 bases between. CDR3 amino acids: CASSHSDKSYSNQPQHF. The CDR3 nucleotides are TGTGCCAGCAGCCATTCTGACAAGAGCTATAGCAATCAGCCCCAGCATTTT.